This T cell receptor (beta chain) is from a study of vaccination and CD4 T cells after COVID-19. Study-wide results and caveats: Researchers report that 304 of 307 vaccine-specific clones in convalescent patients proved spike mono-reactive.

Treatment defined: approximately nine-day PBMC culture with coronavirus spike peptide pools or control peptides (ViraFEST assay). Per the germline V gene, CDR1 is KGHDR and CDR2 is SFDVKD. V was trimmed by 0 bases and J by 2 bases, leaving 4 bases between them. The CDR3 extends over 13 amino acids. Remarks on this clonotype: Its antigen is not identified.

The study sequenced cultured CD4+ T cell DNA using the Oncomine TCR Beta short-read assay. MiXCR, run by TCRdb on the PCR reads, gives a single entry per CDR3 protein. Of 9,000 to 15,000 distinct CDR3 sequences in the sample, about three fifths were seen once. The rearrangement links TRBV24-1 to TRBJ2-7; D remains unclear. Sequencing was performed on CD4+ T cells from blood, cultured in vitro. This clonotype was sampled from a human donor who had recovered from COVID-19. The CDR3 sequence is CATSDLGTYEQYF. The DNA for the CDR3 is TGTGCCACCAGTGATTTGGGGACCTACGAGCAGTACTTC.